A single sample is the source of the 31 T cell receptor beta chains below, sequenced in a study of T-cell memory formation after mild COVID-19. TCRdb recomputed calls from the 5' RACE reads with MiXCR, one row per CDR3 protein. In the table there are 210,000 or so distinct CDR3 sequences, approximately 20% of which are singletons. Specimen: PBMCs or a T cell subset sorted from them (not recorded which). These receptors came from an adult woman who had mild COVID-19 (a few samples of this study predate the infection). Cell type and time point are not known.

The V call is TRBV20-1, the J call TRBJ1-2, with a weak D call TRBD1 (5 bases). This CDR3 is built from 13 residues. V was cut by 4 bases and J by 6 bases, with 15 bases left in between. The V gene's germline CDR1 is DFQATT and CDR2 SNEGSKA (reference sequence). DNA for the CDR3: TGCAGTGCTACAGGACCCGCGGGACATGGCTACACCTTC. Translated, it gives CSATGPAGHGYTF.

The rearrangement uses TRBV24-1 and TRBJ2-6; no firm D call. The V gene's germline CDR1 is KGHDR and CDR2 SFDVKD. With 3 bases removed from V and 0 bases from J, the gap between germline ends came to 14 bases. The CDR3 runs to 18 residues. The CDR3 region is CATSDHSETSSGANVLTF. Here the CDR3 DNA reads TGTGCCACCAGTGATCACTCCGAGACGAGCTCTGGGGCCAACGTCCTGACTTTC.

As regards this clonotype: Possible read error: a much larger clone is one base away. The chain links TRBV25-1 to TRBJ1-2; 10 bases agree with TRBD1. CDR1 and CDR2 (germline): MGHDK, SYGVNS. CDR3 length: 13 residues. The CDR3 nucleotides are TGTGCCAGCAGGGAGACAGGGGGCAATGGCTACAACTTC. It translates to CASRETGGNGYNF.

A few counts support this clonotype. The chain has TRBV5-6 and TRBJ1-5; 8 bases fit TRBD1. CDR1 SGHDT and CDR2 YYEEEE come from the germline V gene. The ends lost 3 bases at V and 3 bases at J; junction bases unmatched: 8. The CDR3 extends over 16 amino acids. In DNA form, the CDR3 reads TGTGCCAGCAGCTGGGGGGGACAGGAAAACAATCAGCCCCAGCATTTT. It encodes CASSWGGQENNQPQHF.

This clonotype was detected only a few times. The chain links TRBV4-2 to TRBJ2-1; D uncertain. Germline CDR1 reads LGHNA; CDR2 reads YNFKEQ. V lost 0 bases and J lost 8, with 8 bases in between. This CDR3 has 13 amino acids. CDR3 nucleotides: TGTGCCAGCAGCCAAGAAACTACATATGAGCAGTTCTTC. Its protein is CASSQETTYEQFF.

This chain connects TRBV5-5 to TRBJ2-7, with TRBD1 identical over 9 bases. Germline values: CDR1 SGHKS, CDR2 YYEKEE (reference sequence). J was trimmed by 5 bases and V by 4 bases; bases with no gene match: 10. This CDR3 spans 15 amino acids. In DNA, the CDR3 is TGTGCCAGCAGCCACGCCGGGACAGGGAGGAACGAGCAGTACTTC. Its translation: CASSHAGTGRNEQYF.

This clonotype was counted a single time. The chain links TRBV3-1 to TRBJ2-1; the D is unclear. The ends were cut back, 1 base at V and 10 bases at J, with 8 bases in the middle. CDR3 size: 12 residues. Germline V gene data show CDR1 as LGHDT and CDR2 as YNNKEL (reference sequence). The CDR3 DNA sequence: TGTGCCAGCAGCCAAGTAGCATGGGAGCAGTTCTTC. Amino acid sequence: CASSQVAWEQFF.

This clonotype was recorded once. The chain's CDR3 is CASKTSGGPEGEQFF. CDR3 coding DNA: TGTGCCAGCAAGACTAGCGGGGGCCCCGAGGGTGAGCAGTTCTTC. The rearrangement links TRBV2 to TRBJ2-1, with 12 bases that match TRBD2. This CDR3 is built from 15 residues. CDR1 is SNHLY and CDR2 is FYNNEI in the germline V gene. V trimming: 7 bases; J trimming: 9 bases; junction bases outside the gene matches: 10.

In this sample, this clonotype turned up a few times. The junction departs from germline at one end; a sequencing error may be responsible. The chain combines TRBV9 with TRBJ1-1, with D unclear. There are 13 residues in the CDR3. Germline CDR1 is SGDLS and CDR2 is YYNGEE. The CDR3 region has the DNA TGTGCCAGCAGCGTAGATCCCCTATTGGGGTTTTCCTTT. It codes for CASSVDPLLGFSF. Using reference TRBV9 and TRBJ1-1 for the parts outside the CDR3, the full variable domain is DSGVTQTPKHLITATGQRVTLRCSPRSGDLSVYWYQQSLDQGLQFLIQYYNGEERAKGNILERFSAQQFPDLHSELNLSSLELGDSALYFCASSVDPLLGFSFGQGTRLTVV.

As DNA, the CDR3 is TGTGCCAGCAGTTTCGGCGGGGGAGCCTATGGCTACACCTTC. It specifies CASSFGGGAYGYTF. V and J are TRBV12-3 or TRBV12-4 and TRBJ1-2; tentative D call: TRBD1 (5 bases). The length of the CDR3 is 14 residues. V lost 3 bases to trimming and J lost 4 bases, with 12 bases between them.

This clonotype has more than one count but fewer than ten. V gene TRBV12-3 or TRBV12-4 combines with J gene TRBJ1-4; 7 bases align to TRBD1. The CDR3 contains 16 residues. V shed 4 bases, J shed 0 bases, and the junction held 5 bases outside the gene matches. The CDR3: CASSSGQASTNEKLFF. The CDR3 DNA sequence: TGTGCCAGCAGTTCAGGACAGGCCTCAACTAATGAAAAACTGTTTTTT.

The V gene is TRBV20-1, the J gene TRBJ2-7; TRBD2 matches at 9 bases. In germline, CDR1 is DFQATT, CDR2 SNEGSKA (reference sequence). The CDR3 consists of 13 residues. J was trimmed by 5 bases and V by 5 bases; bases with no gene match: 7. The CDR3 reads CSASRLAVDEQYF. As DNA, the CDR3 is TGCAGTGCTTCTCGACTAGCGGTGGACGAGCAGTACTTC.

The genes are TRBV25-1 and TRBJ1-3, with 7 nucleotides matching TRBD1. J gave up 3 bases and V 7 bases, and 9 bases lay outside the gene matches. The CDR3 has 15 residues. The V gene's germline CDR1 is MGHDK and CDR2 SYGVNS. The chain's CDR3 is CASTPQGVNGNTIYF. The CDR3 DNA is TGTGCCAGCACCCCCCAGGGGGTAAATGGAAACACCATATATTTT.

V and J are TRBV11-2 and TRBJ1-1, with a possible D match to TRBD1 (6 bases). Trimming cost V 5 bases and J 4 bases, with 17 bases left between them. The CDR3 totals 15 residues. Germline CDR1 SGHAT, CDR2 FQNNGV. The DNA of the CDR3 is TGTGCCAGCAGCCTACCAACAGGGAGTTTCACTGAAGCTTTCTTT. It specifies CASSLPTGSFTEAFF.

A few counts support this clonotype. The chain recombines TRBV5-1 with TRBJ1-2, with D perhaps TRBD1 (5 bases). The V gene's germline CDR1 is SGHRS and CDR2 YFSETQ. The CDR3 has 13 amino acids. Trimming removed 4 bases from V and 5 bases from J, with 12 bases in between. The DNA for the CDR3 is TGCGCCAGCAGCGAAGGGACTGGATATGGCTACACCTTC. Its protein is CASSEGTGYGYTF.

This clonotype was seen a few times. The V gene is TRBV7-2, the J gene TRBJ2-5; 8 nucleotides agree with TRBD2. V was pared by 6 bases and J by 4 bases, with 1 base of the junction left unmatched. The CDR3 length is 12 residues. Germline-derived CDR1 and CDR2 are SGHTA and FQGNSA. CDR3 nucleotide sequence: TGTGCCAGCAGGGCGGGAGGAGAGACCCAGTACTTC. Translated, it gives CASRAGGETQYF.

A word on this clonotype: Germline and junction disagree at one end, which may indicate a read error. The chain combines TRBV4-1 with TRBJ2-1, with TRBD2 matching over 9 bases. This CDR3 is 10 amino acids long. In germline, CDR1 is MGHRA, CDR2 YSYEKL. As DNA, the CDR3 is TGCGCCCTCCCCCGGCGGGAGGGCTCCTTC. Translating it yields CALPRREGSF.

The chain links TRBV12-3 or TRBV12-4 to TRBJ1-3; no clear D gene. This CDR3 spans 13 amino acids. V lost 6 bases, J lost 2 bases, and 8 bases lay in between. CDR3: CASRGHTGNTIYF. In nucleotides, the CDR3 is TGTGCCAGCAGGGGCCATACTGGAAACACCATATATTTT.

This clonotype was seen more than once but under ten times. The chain uses TRBV30 and TRBJ2-1; D call uncertain. The germline V gene encodes CDR1 GTSNPN and CDR2 SVGIG (reference sequence). V was shortened by 2 bases and J by 5 bases, with 7 bases between the two germline ends. This CDR3 is 12 amino acids long. This CDR3 is CAWSLTHNEQFF. The CDR3 bases are TGTGCCTGGAGTCTGACCCACAATGAGCAGTTCTTC.

V and J are TRBV15 and TRBJ2-7; the match to TRBD2 covers 7 bases. V lost 0 bases and J lost 1; bases outside the gene matches: 6. Per the germline V gene, CDR1 is LNHNV and CDR2 is YYDKDF (reference sequence). CDR3 length equals 16 residues. As DNA, the CDR3 is TGTGCCACCAGCAGAGATCGCCGGGACTATTCCTACGAGCAGTACTTC. It specifies CATSRDRRDYSYEQYF.

There are many counts of this clonotype. The gene calls are TRBV12-3 or TRBV12-4 and TRBJ2-5; possibly TRBD1 for D (6 bases). Trimming stripped 4 bases from V and 3 bases from J, with 15 bases between. The CDR3 totals 15 residues. CDR3 sequence (DNA): TGTGCCAGCAGTTCTACACAGGGAAGAAAAGAGACCCAGTACTTC. This gives the protein CASSSTQGRKETQYF.

This clonotype was seen only a few times. The rearrangement links TRBV6-2 or TRBV6-3 to TRBJ2-7; 14 bases agree with TRBD2. The CDR3 length is 14 residues. The germline gives CDR1 MNHEY, CDR2 SVGEGT. Trimming cost V 6 bases and J 12 bases; bases outside gene matches: 10. CDR3 DNA: TGTGCCAGCAGCTCGACCGGGACTAGCGGGAGTGCGTACTTC. Protein: CASSSTGTSGSAYF.

This clonotype was picked up many times. The rearrangement links TRBV12-3 or TRBV12-4 to TRBJ1-1; no clear D. This CDR3 spans 15 amino acids. The V gene lost 6 bases and the J gene lost 2 bases, with 16 bases spanning the gap. This CDR3 is CASRASIGVNTEAFF. CDR3 bases: TGTGCCAGCAGGGCCTCCATCGGGGTCAACACTGAAGCTTTCTTT.

With respect to this clonotype: Germline is not matched at one junction end, which may reflect a read error. The chain combines TRBV6-5 with TRBJ1-4; D is perhaps TRBD1 (5 bases). Germline assignment: CDR1 MNHEY and CDR2 SVGAGI. This CDR3 is built from 14 residues. The CDR3: CASSPAGTSRGVVF. The CDR3 coding sequence is TGTGCCAGCAGCCCCGCCGGGACGTCCAGAGGCGTAGTTTTT.

This clonotype was detected only a few times. The rearrangement uses TRBV18 and TRBJ1-3; no definite D call. The CDR3 spans 11 residues. The germline V gene encodes CDR1 KGHSH and CDR2 LQKENI. Trimming left V 4 bases short and J 8 bases short, with 6 bases between. DNA of the CDR3: TGTGCCAGCTCACTCGGGGACACCATATATTTT. Translated: CASSLGDTIYF.

This clonotype was picked up a small number of times. The chain uses TRBV9 and TRBJ2-7; TRBD1 agrees at 7 bases. This CDR3 is built from 13 residues. Looked up from germline, CDR1 is SGDLS and CDR2 is YYNGEE. V shed 0 bases, J shed 4 bases, and the junction held 1 base outside the gene matches. The CDR3 nucleotides read TGTGCCAGCAGCGTAGAGGGGGCATACGAGCAGTACTTC. Its translation is CASSVEGAYEQYF.

Only a few counts were recorded for this clonotype. The chain couples TRBV2 to TRBJ1-1; D uncertain. The CDR3 sequence is 13 residues long. V lost 8 bases, J lost 0 bases, and 10 bases lay in between. Looked up from germline, CDR1 is SNHLY and CDR2 is FYNNEI. The CDR3 spells CASLRLMNTEAFF. CDR3 DNA sequence: TGTGCCAGCCTCAGGTTGATGAACACTGAAGCTTTCTTT.

A remark on this clonotype: One end of the junction fails to match germline, which may point to a read error. The gene calls are TRBV5-1 and TRBJ1-4; no clear D. The CDR3 length is 15 residues. Germline assignment: CDR1 SGHRS and CDR2 YFSETQ. The CDR3 DNA reads as TGCGCCAGCAGCCCCAATTTAAGGCGGGAGAAAAACCTGTTTTTT. Protein product: CASSPNLRREKNLFF.

This clonotype came up a few times. The chain is built from TRBV5-1 and TRBJ2-3; the D is unclear. The CDR3 sequence is 15 residues long. Germline CDR1 and CDR2: SGHRS and YFSETQ. V was pared by 3 bases and J by 1 base, with 12 bases between. CDR3 sequence (DNA): TGCGCCAGCAGCTCCGGGCGACAAGGCACAGATACGCAGTATTTT. Protein: CASSSGRQGTDTQYF.

V is TRBV6-2 or TRBV6-3 and J is TRBJ2-4, with D perhaps assigned TRBD1 or TRBD2 (5 bases each). The V gene's germline CDR1 is MNHEY and CDR2 SVGEGT. Deletions cut 7 bases from V and 1 base from J, with 26 bases between. The CDR3 is 19 amino acids. The CDR3 loop reads CASTFPGRAVCWAKNIQYF. The CDR3 DNA follows: TGTGCCAGCACCTTCCCGGGACGCGCAGTTTGCTGGGCCAAAAACATTCAGTACTTC.

This rearrangement joins TRBV5-1 to TRBJ2-1; TRBD2 matches 8 bases. CDR1 SGHRS and CDR2 YFSETQ come from the germline V gene. After removal of 0 bases from V and 4 bases from J, the junction contained 6 bases not matched to a gene. CDR3 length equals 16 residues. The CDR3 loop reads CASSLVAGTGYNEQFF. In DNA form, the CDR3 reads TGCGCCAGCAGCTTGGTAGCGGGGACGGGTTACAATGAGCAGTTCTTC.